Sequencing of this TCR beta chain was carried out in a study of shared clonotypes between healthy human individuals. Study context: The donors, a couple of women and a few men, were aged 18 to 49. Three plates were used per donor for CD4 naive, three for CD4 memory, two for CD8 naive and one for CD8 memory. Notes on the study in general: Memory subsets generally showed lower estimated richness than naive subsets. Four donors had around 5.2% of their naive CD4 clonotypes in common.

Produced via immunoSEQ multiplex PCR; TCRdb's table is partial and in-frame only. The sample consists of a few hundred thousand clones, roughly 97% of them appearing once. Deletions cut 8 bases from V and 5 bases from J, with 22 bases between. The CDR3 loop spans 15 amino acids. From germline, CDR1 is SNHLY and CDR2 FYNNEI. In regard to this clone: Its antigen remains unidentified.

The TCR was taken from a woman in her 30s in good health. Material for sequencing was naive CD4+ T cells sorted from blood. Subset in this sample: CD45RA+ positively selected. This rearrangement joins TRBV2 to TRBJ2-7; possible D gene TRBD2, 6 bases. The CDR3 DNA sequence: TGTGCCAGCGGACCCCAATCTCCCGGGAGTGACGAGCAGTACTTC. Translating gives CASGPQSPGSDEQYF.